Following are 17 T cell receptor beta chains from one sample sequenced in a study of T-cell reconstitution after alpha-beta-depleted transplantation in children. A TCRbeta library incorporating unique molecular identifiers was prepared. TCRdb processed the PCR reads anew with MiXCR; each CDR3 protein has one entry. The sample comprises fewer than 400,000 distinct CDR3 sequences, over 20% of which are singletons, and over 9.5% rests with the top ten. The source was PBMCs, mostly from graft donor cells, collected 180 days after TCRalphabeta/CD19-depleted stem cell transplant. The receptors come from a male patient between 5 and 17 years old who had a stem cell transplant for acute lymphoblastic leukemia, so the T cells may come from the graft donor.

This clonotype has only a few counts. V and J are TRBV27 and TRBJ2-7; tentative D call: TRBD2 (6 bases). Deletions cut 4 bases from V and 3 bases from J, with 22 bases between. The CDR3 runs to 17 residues. Germline CDR1 is MNHEY and CDR2 is SMNVEV (reference sequence). CDR3 in DNA: TGTGCCAGCAGTTCCTCGGGCCGGGAGAGCACCAACTACGAGCAGTACTTC. This codes for CASSSSGRESTNYEQYF.

The CDR3 nucleotides are TGCAGTGCTAGCGGGGCTAGCGGGAGAGGAACCTACGAGCAGTACTTC. Protein sequence: CSASGASGRGTYEQYF. This chain joins TRBV20-1 and TRBJ2-7; TRBD2 matches at 10 bases. After removal of 3 bases from V and 2 bases from J, the junction contained 10 bases not matched to a gene. CDR1 and CDR2 (germline): DFQATT, SNEGSKA (reference sequence). This CDR3 region has 16 residues.

The chain carries TRBV29-1 and TRBJ1-2; no clear D gene. This CDR3 contains 11 residues. The ends were cut back, 7 bases at V and 8 bases at J, with 14 bases in the middle. Germline CDR1 reads SQVTM; CDR2 reads ANQGSEA. CDR3 nucleotide sequence: TGCAGCGGCCGCGTCCTTAGCGGCTACACCTTC. This encodes CSGRVLSGYTF.

This clonotype was seen a handful of times. V is TRBV7-2 and J is TRBJ2-1, with 7 positions matching TRBD2. The junction had 6 bases not matched to a gene; V was cut back by 4 bases and J by 9 bases. The CDR3 is 13 residues long. Germline values: CDR1 SGHTA, CDR2 FQGNSA. The CDR3 here is CASSSLARGEQFF. CDR3 DNA sequence: TGTGCCAGCAGCTCACTAGCGCGGGGTGAGCAGTTCTTC.

CDR3 sequence reads: CSACRDRWDNQPQHF. Written as DNA, the CDR3 is TGCAGTGCTTGCCGGGATCGTTGGGACAATCAGCCCCAGCATTTT. The chain has TRBV20-1 and TRBJ1-5, with no clear D. Germline-derived CDR1 and CDR2 are DFQATT and SNEGSKA (reference sequence). Trimming pared 5 bases from V and 3 bases from J, leaving 17 bases between. The CDR3 length is 15 residues.

The chain carries TRBV5-1 and TRBJ1-1; 7 bases match TRBD1. After removal of 4 bases from V and 3 bases from J, the junction contained 9 bases not matched to a gene. Germline V CDR1 and CDR2: SGHRS, YFSETQ. This CDR3 comprises 15 residues. CDR3 region: CASSPGTAGDTEAFF. In DNA, the CDR3 is TGCGCCAGCAGCCCGGGGACAGCGGGAGACACTGAAGCTTTCTTT.

The chain carries TRBV5-1 and TRBJ2-7; a weak D match, TRBD2 (5 bases). V dropped 4 bases and J dropped 3 bases, with 14 bases sitting between them. Germline V gives CDR1 SGHRS, CDR2 YFSETQ. The CDR3 loop spans 14 amino acids. CDR3 protein: CASSPSSSNYEQYF. CDR3 coding DNA: TGCGCCAGCAGCCCGTCTAGCTCTAACTACGAGCAGTACTTC.

This clonotype was counted only a few times. This chain joins TRBV5-1 and TRBJ2-2; no reliable D call. The V gene lost 1 base and the J gene lost 5 bases, with 6 bases spanning the gap. The CDR3 loop spans 13 amino acids. CDR1 and CDR2 (germline): SGHRS, YFSETQ. CDR3 region: CASSLFSTGELFF. The CDR3 region has the DNA TGCGCCAGCAGCTTGTTTTCGACCGGGGAGCTGTTTTTT. Looking up the rest from reference TRBV5-1 and TRBJ2-2 gives the full variable domain: KAGVTQTPRYLIKTRGQQVTLSCSPISGHRSVSWYQQTPGQGLQFLFEYFSETQRNKGNFPGRFSGRQFSNSRSEMNVSTLELGDSALYLCASSLFSTGELFFGEGSRLTVL.

In DNA, the CDR3 is TGCAGTGCGCCTACTAGCGGGCTCTCCTACGAGCAGTACTTC. This gives the protein CSAPTSGLSYEQYF. The genes are TRBV20-1 and TRBJ2-7, with 9 bases lining up with TRBD2. V lost 6 bases and J lost 0; bases outside the gene matches: 6. Germline loops: CDR1 DFQATT, CDR2 SNEGSKA (reference sequence). This CDR3 is built from 14 residues.

This clonotype was counted a few times. The chain has TRBV6-5 and TRBJ2-7; perhaps D is TRBD1 or TRBD2 (5 bases each). V was shortened by 0 bases and J by 2 bases, with 17 bases between the two germline ends. The germline CDR1 and CDR2 sequences are MNHEY and SVGAGI. The CDR3 runs to 17 residues. CDR3: CASSYSGRSPRPYEQYF. The DNA for the CDR3 is TGTGCCAGCAGTTACTCGGGACGAAGCCCCAGGCCCTACGAGCAGTACTTC.

This clonotype appeared a few times. This chain joins TRBV4-1 and TRBJ2-7; 9 nucleotides agree with TRBD1. CDR3 length: 16 residues. V lost 4 bases to trimming and J lost 3 bases; unmatched junction nucleotides: 10. Looked up from germline, CDR1 is MGHRA and CDR2 is YSYEKL. CDR3 region: CASSPLTGGAVYEQYF. The CDR3 nucleotides are TGCGCCAGCAGCCCACTCACAGGGGGCGCGGTCTACGAGCAGTACTTC.

The chain links TRBV7-3 to TRBJ2-3, with D unresolved. The germline CDR1 and CDR2 sequences are SGHTA and FQGTGA. The CDR3 consists of 15 residues. V lost 2 bases, J lost 1 base, and 10 bases lay in between. CDR3 DNA: TGTGCCAGCAGCTTATTCGGCGCGCGCACAGATACGCAGTATTTT. Its translation is CASSLFGARTDTQYF.

CDR3 DNA sequence: TGCGCCAGCAGCTGGGGTAGCACTGAAGCTTTCTTT. Its translation: CASSWGSTEAFF. The chain joins TRBV5-1 to TRBJ1-1; unclear D gene. The germline CDR1 and CDR2 sequences are SGHRS and YFSETQ. Trimming removed 3 bases from V and 4 bases from J, with 7 bases in between. This CDR3 is 12 amino acids long.

This clonotype has only a few counts. The chain recombines TRBV10-2 with TRBJ2-2; D tentatively reads TRBD1 or TRBD2 (5 bases each). With 8 bases removed from V and 7 bases from J, the gap between germline ends came to 17 bases. Germline V gene data show CDR1 as WSHSY and CDR2 as SAAADI. The CDR3 loop spans 14 amino acids. This chain's CDR3 is CASEGNGFDGELFF. The CDR3 DNA is TGCGCCAGCGAGGGGAACGGGTTCGACGGGGAGCTGTTTTTT.

This clonotype has more than one count but fewer than ten. The chain is built from TRBV11-2 and TRBJ2-2, with 7 nucleotides matching TRBD2. This CDR3 contains 15 residues. Germline CDR1 SGHAT, CDR2 FQNNGV. Losses at the gene ends were 0 bases for V and 4 bases for J; bases not matched to a gene: 2. Here the CDR3 DNA reads TGTGCCAGCAGCTTAGAGCCGGGAGGCACCGGGGAGCTGTTTTTT. Translating gives CASSLEPGGTGELFF.

In this sample, this clonotype turned up a few times. CDR3 bases: TGTGCCAGCAGTTTAATTGGAAACACCATATATTTT. It specifies CASSLIGNTIYF. The V call is TRBV28, the J call TRBJ1-3, with D uncertain. The CDR3 is 12 residues long. V was cut by 2 bases and J by 3 bases, with 2 bases left in between. The germline V gene has CDR1 MDHEN and CDR2 SYDVKM. The full variable domain, with the rest looked up from reference TRBV28 and TRBJ1-3, is DVKVTQSSRYLVKRTGEKVFLECVQDMDHENMFWYRQDPGLGLRLIYFSYDVKMKEKGDIPEGYSVSREKKERFSLILESASTNQTSMYLCASSLIGNTIYFGEGSWLTVV.

V usage is TRBV12-3 or TRBV12-4 and J usage is TRBJ2-1; D remains ambiguous. This CDR3 spans 13 amino acids. V lost 3 bases and J lost 8, with 11 bases in between. CDR3 protein: CASSLAIGYEQFF. DNA for the CDR3: TGTGCCAGCAGTTTGGCCATAGGCTATGAGCAGTTCTTC.